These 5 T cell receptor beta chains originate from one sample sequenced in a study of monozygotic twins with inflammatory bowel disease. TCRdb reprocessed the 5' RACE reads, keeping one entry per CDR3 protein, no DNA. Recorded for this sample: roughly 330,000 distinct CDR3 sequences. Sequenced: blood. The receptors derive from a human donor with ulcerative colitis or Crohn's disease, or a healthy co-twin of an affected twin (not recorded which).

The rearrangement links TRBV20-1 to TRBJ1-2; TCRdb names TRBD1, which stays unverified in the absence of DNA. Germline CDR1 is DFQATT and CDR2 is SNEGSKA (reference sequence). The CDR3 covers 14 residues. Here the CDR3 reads CSARTELPYYGYTF.

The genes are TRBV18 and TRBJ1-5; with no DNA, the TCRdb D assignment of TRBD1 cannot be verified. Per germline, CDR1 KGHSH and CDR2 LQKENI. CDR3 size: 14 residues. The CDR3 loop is CASSPGDTNQPQHF. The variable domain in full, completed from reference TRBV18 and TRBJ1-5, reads NAGVMQNPRHLVRRRGQEARLRCSPMKGHSHVYWYRQLPEEGLKFMVYLQKENIIDESGMPKERFSAEFPKEGPSILRIQQVVRGDSAAYFCASSPGDTNQPQHFGDGTRLSIL.

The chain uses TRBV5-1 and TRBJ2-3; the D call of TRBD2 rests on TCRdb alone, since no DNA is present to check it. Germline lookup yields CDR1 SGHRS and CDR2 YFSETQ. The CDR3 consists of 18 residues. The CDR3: CASSRYLTTGGGTDTQYF.

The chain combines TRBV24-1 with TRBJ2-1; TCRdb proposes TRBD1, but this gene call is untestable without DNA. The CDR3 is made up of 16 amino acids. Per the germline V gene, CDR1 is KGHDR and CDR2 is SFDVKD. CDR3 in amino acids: CATSDLETGPRDEQFF.

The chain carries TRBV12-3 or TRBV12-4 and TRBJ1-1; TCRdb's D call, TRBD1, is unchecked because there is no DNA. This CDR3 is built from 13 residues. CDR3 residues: CASSFNRDTEALF.